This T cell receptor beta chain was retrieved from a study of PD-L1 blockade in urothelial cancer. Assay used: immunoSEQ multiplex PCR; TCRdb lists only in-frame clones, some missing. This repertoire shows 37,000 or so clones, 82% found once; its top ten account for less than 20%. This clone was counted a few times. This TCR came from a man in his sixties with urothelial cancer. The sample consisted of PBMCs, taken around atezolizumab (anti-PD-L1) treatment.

This chain's CDR3 is CASSIQGQRNTEAFF. Written as DNA, the CDR3 is TGTGCCAGTAGTATACAGGGACAGAGAAACACTGAAGCTTTCTTT. The V and J genes are TRBV19 and TRBJ1-1, with 7 positions matching TRBD1. Germline assignment: CDR1 LNHDA and CDR2 SQIVND (reference sequence). V shed 2 bases, J shed 2 bases, and the junction held 5 bases outside the gene matches. CDR3 length equals 15 residues.